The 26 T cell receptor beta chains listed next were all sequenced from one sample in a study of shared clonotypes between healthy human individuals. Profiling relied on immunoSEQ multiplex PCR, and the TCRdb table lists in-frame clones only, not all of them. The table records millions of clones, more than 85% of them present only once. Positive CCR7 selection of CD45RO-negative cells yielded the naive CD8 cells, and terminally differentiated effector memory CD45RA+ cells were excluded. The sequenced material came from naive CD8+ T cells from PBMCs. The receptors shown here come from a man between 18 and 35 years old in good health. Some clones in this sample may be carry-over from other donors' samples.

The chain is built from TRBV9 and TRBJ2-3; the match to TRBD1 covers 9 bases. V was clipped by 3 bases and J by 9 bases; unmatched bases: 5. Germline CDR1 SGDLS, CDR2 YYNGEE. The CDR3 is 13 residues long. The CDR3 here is CASSGQGGWTQYF. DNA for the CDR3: TGTGCCAGCAGCGGACAGGGGGGTTGGACGCAGTATTTT.

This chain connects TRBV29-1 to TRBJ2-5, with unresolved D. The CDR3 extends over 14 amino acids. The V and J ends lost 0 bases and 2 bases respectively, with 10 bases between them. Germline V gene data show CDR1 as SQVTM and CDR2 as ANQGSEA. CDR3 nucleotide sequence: TGCAGCGTTGAAGATCCGGCCAGACAAGAGACCCAGTACTTC. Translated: CSVEDPARQETQYF. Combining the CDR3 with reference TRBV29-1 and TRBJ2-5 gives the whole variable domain SAVISQKPSRDICQRGTSLTIQCQVDSQVTMMFWYRQQPGQSLTLIATANQGSEATYESGFVIDKFPISRPNLTFSTLTVSNMSPEDSSIYLCSVEDPARQETQYFGPGTRLLVL.

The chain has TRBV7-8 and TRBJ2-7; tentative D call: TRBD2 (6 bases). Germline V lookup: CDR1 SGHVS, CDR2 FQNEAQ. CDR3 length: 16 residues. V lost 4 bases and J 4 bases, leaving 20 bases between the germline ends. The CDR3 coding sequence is TGTGCCAGCAGCTCCCTTTCTGGGACTTCACCGTACGAGCAGTACTTC. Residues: CASSSLSGTSPYEQYF.

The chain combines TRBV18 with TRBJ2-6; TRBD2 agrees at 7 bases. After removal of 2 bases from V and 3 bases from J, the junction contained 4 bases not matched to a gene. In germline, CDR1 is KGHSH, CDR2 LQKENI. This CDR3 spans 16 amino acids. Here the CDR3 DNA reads TGTGCCAGCTCACCAACCCGGGGGGATGGGGCCAACGTCCTGACTTTC. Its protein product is CASSPTRGDGANVLTF.

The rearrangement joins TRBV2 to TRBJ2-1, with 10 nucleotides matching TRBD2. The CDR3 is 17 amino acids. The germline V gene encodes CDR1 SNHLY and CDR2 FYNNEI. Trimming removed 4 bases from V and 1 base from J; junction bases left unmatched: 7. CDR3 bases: TGTGCCAGCAGTGTCCAGCGGGAGGGCCGTTCCTACAATGAGCAGTTCTTC. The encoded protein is CASSVQREGRSYNEQFF.

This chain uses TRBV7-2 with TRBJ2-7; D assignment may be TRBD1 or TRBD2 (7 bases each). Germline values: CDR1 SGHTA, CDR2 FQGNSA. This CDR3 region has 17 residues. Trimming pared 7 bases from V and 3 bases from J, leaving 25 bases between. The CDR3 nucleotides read TGTGCCAGCATTCGAGGGTTGACAGGGAGGGGAATCTACGAGCAGTACTTC. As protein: CASIRGLTGRGIYEQYF.

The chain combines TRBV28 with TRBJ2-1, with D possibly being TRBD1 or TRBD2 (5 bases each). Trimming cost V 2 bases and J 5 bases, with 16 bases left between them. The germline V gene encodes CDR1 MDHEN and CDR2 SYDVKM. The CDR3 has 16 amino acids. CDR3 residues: CASSLGSGTQNNEQFF. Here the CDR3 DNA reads TGTGCCAGCAGTTTAGGATCGGGGACGCAGAACAATGAGCAGTTCTTC.

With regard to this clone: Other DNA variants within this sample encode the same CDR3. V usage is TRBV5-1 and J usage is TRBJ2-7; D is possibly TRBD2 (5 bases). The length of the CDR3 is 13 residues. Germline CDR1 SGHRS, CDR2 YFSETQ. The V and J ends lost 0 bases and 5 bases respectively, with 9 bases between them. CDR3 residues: CASSLGLGDEQYF. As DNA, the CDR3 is TGCGCCAGCAGCTTGGGGCTCGGGGACGAGCAGTACTTC.

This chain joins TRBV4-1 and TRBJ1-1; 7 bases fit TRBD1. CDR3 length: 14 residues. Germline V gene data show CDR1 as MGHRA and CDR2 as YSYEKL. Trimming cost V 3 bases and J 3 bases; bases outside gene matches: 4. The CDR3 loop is CASSQRGGDTEAFF. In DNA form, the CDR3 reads TGCGCCAGCAGCCAGAGAGGGGGCGACACTGAAGCTTTCTTT.

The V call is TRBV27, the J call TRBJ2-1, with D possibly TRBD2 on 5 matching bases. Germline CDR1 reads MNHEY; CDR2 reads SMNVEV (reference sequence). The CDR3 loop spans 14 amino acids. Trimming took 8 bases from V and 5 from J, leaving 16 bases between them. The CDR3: CASSIGESDNEQFF. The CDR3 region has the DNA TGTGCCAGCTCGATCGGGGAAAGTGACAATGAGCAGTTCTTC.

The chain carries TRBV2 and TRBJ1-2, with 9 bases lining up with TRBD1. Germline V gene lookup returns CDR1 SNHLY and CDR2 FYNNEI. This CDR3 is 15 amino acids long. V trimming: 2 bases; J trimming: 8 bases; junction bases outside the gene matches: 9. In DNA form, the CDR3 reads TGTGCCAGCAGTGAACGAGACAGGGGGTTACGAGGCTACACCTTC. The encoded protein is CASSERDRGLRGYTF.

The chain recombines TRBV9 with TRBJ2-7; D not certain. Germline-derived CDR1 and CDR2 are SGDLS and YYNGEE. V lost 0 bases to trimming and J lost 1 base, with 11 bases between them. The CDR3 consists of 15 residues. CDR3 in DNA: TGTGCCAGCAGCGTAGAGGCAGGAGTTTCCTACGAGCAGTACTTC. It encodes CASSVEAGVSYEQYF.

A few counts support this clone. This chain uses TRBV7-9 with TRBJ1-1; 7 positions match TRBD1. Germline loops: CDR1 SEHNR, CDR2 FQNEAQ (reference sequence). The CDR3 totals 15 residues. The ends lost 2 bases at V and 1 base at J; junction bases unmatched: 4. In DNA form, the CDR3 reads TGTGCCAGCAGCTTACAGGGGGGCCCGAACACTGAAGCTTTCTTT. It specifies CASSLQGGPNTEAFF. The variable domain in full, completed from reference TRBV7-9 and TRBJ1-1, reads DTGVSQNPRHKITKRGQNVTFRCDPISEHNRLYWYRQTLGQGPEFLTYFQNEAQLEKSRLLSDRFSAERPKGSFSTLEIQRTEQGDSAMYLCASSLQGGPNTEAFFGQGTRLTVV.

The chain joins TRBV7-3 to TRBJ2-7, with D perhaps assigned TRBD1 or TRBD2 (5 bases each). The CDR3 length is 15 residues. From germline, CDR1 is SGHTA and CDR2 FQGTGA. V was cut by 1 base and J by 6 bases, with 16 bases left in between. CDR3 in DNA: TGTGCCAGCAGCTTAATTGGAGGACACCCCTCCGAGCAGTACTTC. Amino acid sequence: CASSLIGGHPSEQYF.

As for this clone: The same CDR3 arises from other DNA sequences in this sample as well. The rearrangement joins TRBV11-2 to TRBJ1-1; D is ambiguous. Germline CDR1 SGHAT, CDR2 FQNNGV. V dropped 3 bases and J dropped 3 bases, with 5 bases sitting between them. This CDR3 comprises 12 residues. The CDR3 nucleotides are TGTGCCAGCAGCTTGGTCCACACTGAAGCTTTCTTT. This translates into CASSLVHTEAFF.

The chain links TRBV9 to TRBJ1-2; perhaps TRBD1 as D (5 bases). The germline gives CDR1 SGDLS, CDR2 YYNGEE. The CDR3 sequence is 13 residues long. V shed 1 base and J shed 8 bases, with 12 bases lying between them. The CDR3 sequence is CASSVPREGGYTF. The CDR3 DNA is TGTGCCAGCAGCGTACCCAGGGAGGGCGGCTACACCTTC.

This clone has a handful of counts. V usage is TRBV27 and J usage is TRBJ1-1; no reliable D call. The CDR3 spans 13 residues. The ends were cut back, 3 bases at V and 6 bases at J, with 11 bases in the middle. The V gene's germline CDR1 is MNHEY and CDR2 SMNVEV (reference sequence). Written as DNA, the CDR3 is TGTGCCAGCAGTTTGTACCCTTCCGCTGAAGCTTTCTTT. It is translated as CASSLYPSAEAFF.

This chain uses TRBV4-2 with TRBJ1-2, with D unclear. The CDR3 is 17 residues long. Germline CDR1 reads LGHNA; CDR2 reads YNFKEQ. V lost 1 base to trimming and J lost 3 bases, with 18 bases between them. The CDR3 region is CASSQGAVQPAHYGYTF. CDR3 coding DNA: TGTGCCAGCAGCCAAGGGGCAGTGCAACCCGCTCACTATGGCTACACCTTC.

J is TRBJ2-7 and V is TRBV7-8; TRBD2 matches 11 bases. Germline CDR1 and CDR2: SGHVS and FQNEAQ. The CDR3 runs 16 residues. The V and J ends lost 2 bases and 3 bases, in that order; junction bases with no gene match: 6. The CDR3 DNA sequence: TGTGCCAGCAGCTTAATAGCGGGAGGGCCGCACTACGAGCAGTACTTC. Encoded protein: CASSLIAGGPHYEQYF.

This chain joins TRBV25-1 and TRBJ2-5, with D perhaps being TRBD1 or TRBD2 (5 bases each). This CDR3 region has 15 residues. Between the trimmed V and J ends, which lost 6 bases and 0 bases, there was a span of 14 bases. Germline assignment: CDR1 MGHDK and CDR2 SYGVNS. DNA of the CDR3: TGTGCCAGCAGGAGGGACCGTCCCGACCAAGAGACCCAGTACTTC. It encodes CASRRDRPDQETQYF. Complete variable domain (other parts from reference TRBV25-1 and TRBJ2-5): EADIYQTPRYLVIGTGKKITLECSQTMGHDKMYWYQQDPGMELHLIHYSYGVNSTEKGDLSSESTVSRIRTEHFPLTLESARPSHTSQYLCASRRDRPDQETQYFGPGTRLLVL.

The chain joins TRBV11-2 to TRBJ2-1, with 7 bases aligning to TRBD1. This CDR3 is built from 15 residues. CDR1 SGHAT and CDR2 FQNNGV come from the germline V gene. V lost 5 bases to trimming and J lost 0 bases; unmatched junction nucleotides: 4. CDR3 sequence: CASSVYRGSYNEQFF. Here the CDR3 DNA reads TGTGCCAGCAGCGTATACAGGGGCTCCTACAATGAGCAGTTCTTC.

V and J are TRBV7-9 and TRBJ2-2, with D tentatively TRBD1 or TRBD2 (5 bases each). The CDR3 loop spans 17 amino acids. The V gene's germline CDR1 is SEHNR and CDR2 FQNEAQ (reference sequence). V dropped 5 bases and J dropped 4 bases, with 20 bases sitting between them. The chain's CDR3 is CASSTNRGFRGTGELFF. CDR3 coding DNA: TGTGCCAGCAGCACTAATCGAGGGTTTAGGGGCACCGGGGAGCTGTTTTTT.

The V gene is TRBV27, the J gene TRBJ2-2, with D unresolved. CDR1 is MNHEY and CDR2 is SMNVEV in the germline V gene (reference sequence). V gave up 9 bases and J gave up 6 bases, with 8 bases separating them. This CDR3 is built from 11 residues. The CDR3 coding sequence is TGTGCCAGTATGTCTGCCGGGGAGCTGTTTTTT. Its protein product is CASMSAGELFF.

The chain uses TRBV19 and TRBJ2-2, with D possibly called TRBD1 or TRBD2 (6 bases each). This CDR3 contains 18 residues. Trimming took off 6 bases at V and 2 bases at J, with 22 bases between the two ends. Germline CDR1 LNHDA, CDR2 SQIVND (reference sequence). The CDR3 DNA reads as TGTGCCAGTAGCATCATCCTAGGGGGACTGGTTAACACCGGGGAGCTGTTTTTT. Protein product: CASSIILGGLVNTGELFF. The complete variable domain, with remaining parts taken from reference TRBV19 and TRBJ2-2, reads DGGITQSPKYLFRKEGQNVTLSCEQNLNHDAMYWYRQDPGQGLRLIYYSQIVNDFQKGDIAEGYSVSREKKESFPLTVTSAQKNPTAFYLCASSIILGGLVNTGELFFGEGSRLTVL.

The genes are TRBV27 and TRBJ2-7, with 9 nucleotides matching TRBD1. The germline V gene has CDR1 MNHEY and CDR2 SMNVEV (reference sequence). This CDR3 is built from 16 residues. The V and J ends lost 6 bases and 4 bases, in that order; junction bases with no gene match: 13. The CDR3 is CASSRRGGQGLYEQYF. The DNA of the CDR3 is TGTGCCAGCAGCCGGCGAGGGGGACAGGGCCTGTACGAGCAGTACTTC.

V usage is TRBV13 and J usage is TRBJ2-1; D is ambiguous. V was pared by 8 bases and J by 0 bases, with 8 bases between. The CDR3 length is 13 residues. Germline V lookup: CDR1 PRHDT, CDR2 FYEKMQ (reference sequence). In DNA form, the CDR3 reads TGTGCCAGCGGTCAGCGCTCCTACAATGAGCAGTTCTTC. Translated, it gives CASGQRSYNEQFF. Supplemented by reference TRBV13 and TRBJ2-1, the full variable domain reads AAGVIQSPRHLIKEKRETATLKCYPIPRHDTVYWYQQGPGQDPQFLISFYEKMQSDKGSIPDRFSAQQFSDYHSELNMSSLELGDSALYFCASGQRSYNEQFFGPGTRLTVL.